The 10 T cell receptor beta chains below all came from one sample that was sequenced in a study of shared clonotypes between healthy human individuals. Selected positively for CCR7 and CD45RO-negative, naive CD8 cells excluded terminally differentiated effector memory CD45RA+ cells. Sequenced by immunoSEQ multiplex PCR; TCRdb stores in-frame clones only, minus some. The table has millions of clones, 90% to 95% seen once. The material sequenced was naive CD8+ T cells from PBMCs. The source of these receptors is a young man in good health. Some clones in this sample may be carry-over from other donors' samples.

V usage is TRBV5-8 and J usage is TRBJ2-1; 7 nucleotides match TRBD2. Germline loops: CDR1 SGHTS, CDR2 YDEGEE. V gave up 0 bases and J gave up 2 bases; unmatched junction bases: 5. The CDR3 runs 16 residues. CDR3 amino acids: CASSLAPAGTYNEQFF. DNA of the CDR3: TGTGCCAGCAGCTTGGCCCCAGCGGGGACCTACAATGAGCAGTTCTTC.

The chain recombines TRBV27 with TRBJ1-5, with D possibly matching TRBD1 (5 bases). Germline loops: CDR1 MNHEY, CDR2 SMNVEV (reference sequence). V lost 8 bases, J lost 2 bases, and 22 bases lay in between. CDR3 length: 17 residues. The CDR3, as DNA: TGTGCCAGCCACGATACCTCGTACCCGACAGGCAATCAGCCCCAGCATTTT. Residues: CASHDTSYPTGNQPQHF.

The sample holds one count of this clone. CDR3 sequence (DNA): TGTGCCAGCACACTGACCTCCAGGGGCACTGAAGCTTTCTTT. Its protein is CASTLTSRGTEAFF. The chain is built from TRBV6-5 and TRBJ1-1; D may be TRBD1 (6 bases). The CDR3 sequence is 14 residues long. Germline values: CDR1 MNHEY, CDR2 SVGAGI. V was clipped by 7 bases and J by 4 bases, with 16 bases between them.

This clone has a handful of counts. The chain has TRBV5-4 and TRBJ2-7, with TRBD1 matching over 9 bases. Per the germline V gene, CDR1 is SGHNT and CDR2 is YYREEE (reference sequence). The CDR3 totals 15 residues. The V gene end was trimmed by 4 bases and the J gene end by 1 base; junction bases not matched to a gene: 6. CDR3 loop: CASSLPGQGSYEQYF. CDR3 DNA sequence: TGTGCCAGCAGCCTACCGGGACAGGGATCCTACGAGCAGTACTTC.

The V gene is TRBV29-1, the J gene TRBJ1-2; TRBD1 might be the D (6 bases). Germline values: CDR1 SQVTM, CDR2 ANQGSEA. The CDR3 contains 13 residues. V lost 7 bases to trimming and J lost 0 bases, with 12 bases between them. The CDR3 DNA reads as TGCAGCGCAGCCGGGACACCTAACTATGGCTACACCTTC. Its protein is CSAAGTPNYGYTF.

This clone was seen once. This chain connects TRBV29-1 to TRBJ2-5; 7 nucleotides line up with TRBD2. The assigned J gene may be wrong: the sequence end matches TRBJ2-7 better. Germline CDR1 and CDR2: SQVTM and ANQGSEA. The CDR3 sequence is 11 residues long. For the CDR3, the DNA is TGCAGCGCCGGGGAGGGCTACGAGCAGTACTTC. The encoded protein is CSAGEGYEQYF.

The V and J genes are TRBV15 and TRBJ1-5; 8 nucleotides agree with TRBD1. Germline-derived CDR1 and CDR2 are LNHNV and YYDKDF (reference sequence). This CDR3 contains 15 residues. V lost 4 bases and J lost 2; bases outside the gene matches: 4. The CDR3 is CATSIDRGGNQPQHF. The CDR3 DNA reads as TGTGCCACCAGCATTGACAGGGGAGGCAATCAGCCCCAGCATTTT. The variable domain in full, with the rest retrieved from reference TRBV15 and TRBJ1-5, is DAMVIQNPRYQVTQFGKPVTLSCSQTLNHNVMYWYQQKSSQAPKLLFHYYDKDFNNEADTPDNFQSRRPNTSFCFLDIRSPGLGDTAMYLCATSIDRGGNQPQHFGDGTRLSIL.

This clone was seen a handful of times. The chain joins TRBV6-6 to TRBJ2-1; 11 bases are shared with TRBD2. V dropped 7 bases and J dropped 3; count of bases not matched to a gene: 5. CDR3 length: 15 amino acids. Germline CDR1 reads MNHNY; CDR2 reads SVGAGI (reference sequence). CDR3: CASTPTSGNYNEQFF. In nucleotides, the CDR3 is TGTGCCAGCACCCCGACTAGCGGGAACTACAATGAGCAGTTCTTC.

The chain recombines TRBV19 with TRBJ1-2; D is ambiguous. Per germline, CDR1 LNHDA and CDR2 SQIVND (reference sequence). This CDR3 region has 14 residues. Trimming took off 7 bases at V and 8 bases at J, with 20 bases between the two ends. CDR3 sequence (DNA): TGTGCCAGTACCCTTGGAATGGGTTTTAGGGGCTACACCTTC. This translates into CASTLGMGFRGYTF.

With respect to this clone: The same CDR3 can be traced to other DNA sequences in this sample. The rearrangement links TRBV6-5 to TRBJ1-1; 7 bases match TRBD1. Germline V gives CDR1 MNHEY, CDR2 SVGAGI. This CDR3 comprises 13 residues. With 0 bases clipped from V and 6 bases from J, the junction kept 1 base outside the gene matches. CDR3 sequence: CASSYSQGSEAFF. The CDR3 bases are TGTGCCAGCAGTTACTCACAGGGGTCTGAAGCTTTCTTT.